The 29 T cell receptor beta chains presented below share a single source sample, sequenced in a study of shared clonotypes between healthy human individuals. The assay was immunoSEQ multiplex PCR, and TCRdb's table has in-frame clones only and misses some. Here the sample spans roughly 550,000 clones, roughly 96% being singletons. In the naive CD8 group, cells lacked CD45RO and were positively selected for CCR7, so terminally differentiated effector memory CD45RA+ cells were left out. Sequenced sample: naive CD8+ T cells sorted from blood. These receptors all stem from a woman in her twenties or thirties in good health.

V is TRBV4-2 and J is TRBJ2-7; D unresolved. Germline-derived CDR1 and CDR2 are LGHNA and YNFKEQ. V lost 0 bases, J lost 2 bases, and 14 bases lay in between. This CDR3 has 16 amino acids. DNA for the CDR3: TGTGCCAGCAGCCAAGAATGGCCCGGTTCAGCCTACGAGCAGTACTTC. Protein: CASSQEWPGSAYEQYF.

The chain has TRBV7-8 and TRBJ1-2; D unclear. V was clipped by 3 bases and J by 6 bases, with 5 bases between them. This CDR3 comprises 11 residues. Germline V lookup: CDR1 SGHVS, CDR2 FQNEAQ. This CDR3 reads CASSFNDGYTF. DNA of the CDR3: TGTGCCAGCAGCTTTAATGATGGCTACACCTTC.

J is TRBJ2-1 and V is TRBV27; 16 bases fit TRBD2. The V and J ends lost 5 bases and 8 bases, in that order; junction bases with no gene match: 3. The CDR3 loop spans 15 amino acids. Germline lookup yields CDR1 MNHEY and CDR2 SMNVEV (reference sequence). CDR3 amino acids: CASSHGTSGRDEQFF. The CDR3 DNA is TGTGCCAGCAGTCATGGGACTAGCGGGAGGGATGAGCAGTTCTTC.

The J gene is TRBJ2-2, the V gene TRBV9; maybe TRBD2 (5 bases). The CDR3 is made up of 14 amino acids. V was cut by 4 bases and J by 6 bases, with 13 bases left in between. Germline V CDR1 and CDR2: SGDLS, YYNGEE. The CDR3 region is CASSSEGLAGELFF. CDR3 in DNA: TGTGCCAGCAGCTCAGAGGGCCTGGCCGGGGAGCTGTTTTTT.

As concerns this clone: This sample also contains other DNA sequences that code for the same CDR3. The chain couples TRBV27 to TRBJ1-2, with TRBD1 matching over 10 bases. Germline-derived CDR1 and CDR2 are MNHEY and SMNVEV (reference sequence). V shed 2 bases, J shed 3 bases, and the junction held 6 bases outside the gene matches. This CDR3 is 16 amino acids long. This CDR3 is CASSLSPGTGDYGYTF. DNA for the CDR3: TGTGCCAGCAGTTTAAGTCCCGGGACAGGGGACTATGGCTACACCTTC.

The rearrangement joins TRBV19 to TRBJ2-1; D remains ambiguous. The CDR3 loop spans 13 amino acids. Germline CDR1 reads LNHDA; CDR2 reads SQIVND (reference sequence). V was trimmed by 0 bases and J by 12 bases, leaving 12 bases between them. The CDR3 DNA reads TGTGCCAGTAGTATAGACCCGGGTATGGGGCAGTTCTTC. The encoded protein is CASSIDPGMGQFF.

V gene TRBV28 combines with J gene TRBJ2-7; TRBD1 aligns across 11 bases. Per the germline V gene, CDR1 is MDHEN and CDR2 is SYDVKM. The CDR3 contains 14 residues. V shed 6 bases and J 2 bases; nucleotides not matched to a gene: 3. The chain's CDR3 is CASRPGQGAYEQYF. CDR3 in DNA: TGTGCCAGCAGGCCGGGACAGGGGGCCTACGAGCAGTACTTC.

With regard to this clone: Other DNA sequences in this specimen translate into the identical CDR3. V usage is TRBV27 and J usage is TRBJ2-7; 8 bases match TRBD1. Germline assignment: CDR1 MNHEY and CDR2 SMNVEV (reference sequence). With 3 bases clipped from V and 2 bases from J, the junction kept 9 bases outside the gene matches. This CDR3 has 16 amino acids. The CDR3 spells CASSLSPGTGTYEQYF. CDR3 nucleotide sequence: TGTGCCAGCAGTTTGTCGCCAGGGACAGGTACCTACGAGCAGTACTTC.

The chain couples TRBV7-2 to TRBJ2-1, with 10 bases fitting TRBD2. The ends lost 4 bases at V and 1 base at J; junction bases unmatched: 4. Germline V gene lookup returns CDR1 SGHTA and CDR2 FQGNSA. This CDR3 has 16 residues. Here the CDR3 reads CASSSNSGRSYNEQFF. CDR3 coding DNA: TGTGCCAGCAGCTCCAATAGCGGGAGGTCCTACAATGAGCAGTTCTTC.

The chain couples TRBV5-6 to TRBJ2-5; D is unclear. The CDR3 runs to 15 residues. V shed 0 bases and J shed 5 bases, with 14 bases lying between them. Per the germline V gene, CDR1 is SGHDT and CDR2 is YYEEEE. CDR3 amino acids: CASSLAEDGRETQYF. The CDR3 nucleotides are TGTGCCAGCAGCTTGGCTGAGGACGGGCGGGAGACCCAGTACTTC.

The genes are TRBV5-5 and TRBJ1-1, with 7 bases identical to TRBD1. The CDR3 is 14 residues long. V lost 0 bases, J lost 5 bases, and 4 bases stayed unmatched. CDR1 is SGHKS, CDR2 YYEKEE, per germline (reference sequence). In DNA, the CDR3 is TGTGCCAGCAGCTTGGGCAGGGGGTTAACTGAAGCTTTCTTT. It translates to CASSLGRGLTEAFF.

V and J are TRBV9 and TRBJ1-6; D remains unclear. The CDR3 contains 16 residues. The germline CDR1 and CDR2 sequences are SGDLS and YYNGEE. The V gene lost 2 bases and the J gene lost 2 bases, with 11 bases spanning the gap. The CDR3 spells CASSVGHGAYNSPLHF. CDR3 nucleotides: TGTGCCAGCAGCGTTGGCCACGGCGCCTATAATTCACCCCTCCACTTT.

This clone was observed a single time. The genes are TRBV7-8 and TRBJ1-3, with TRBD1 matching 8 bases. Germline CDR1 SGHVS, CDR2 FQNEAQ. J lost 0 bases, V lost 5 bases, and 9 bases had no gene match. CDR3 length: 17 amino acids. CDR3 sequence: CASSPSTGVGSGNTIYF. CDR3 coding DNA: TGTGCCAGCAGCCCCTCGACAGGGGTGGGCTCTGGAAACACCATATATTTT.

This rearrangement joins TRBV27 to TRBJ2-1, with 9 bases that match TRBD2. V shed 4 bases and J 5 bases; nucleotides not matched to a gene: 3. The CDR3 spans 14 residues. CDR1 is MNHEY, CDR2 SMNVEV, per germline (reference sequence). The CDR3 DNA follows: TGTGCCAGCAGTTATCTAGCGGGGAACAATGAGCAGTTCTTC. This encodes CASSYLAGNNEQFF.

The V gene is TRBV21-1, the J gene TRBJ1-1; the table's D gene call, TRBD1, was not cross checked with the DNA. TRBV21-1 represents a pseudogene. The CDR3 totals 15 residues. DNA for the CDR3: TGTGCCAGAGGGGGACAGGCTTCGATGAACACTGAAGCTTTCTTT. Residues: CARGGQASMNTEAFF.

The chain carries TRBV13 and TRBJ1-2; 7 nucleotides match TRBD1. CDR1 and CDR2 from the germline V gene are PRHDT and FYEKMQ (reference sequence). CDR3 length equals 14 residues. J was trimmed by 3 bases and V by 7 bases; bases with no gene match: 8. The CDR3 DNA is TGTGCCAGCACTGAGGGGGCAGGGTACTATGGCTACACCTTC. Its translation is CASTEGAGYYGYTF.

This rearrangement joins TRBV28 to TRBJ1-4; no firm D call. Germline-derived CDR1 and CDR2 are MDHEN and SYDVKM. The CDR3 has 12 amino acids. V lost 6 bases and J 8 bases, leaving 10 bases between the germline ends. The CDR3 DNA reads TGTGCCAGCAGCCCCCAAGGCGAAAAACTGTTTTTT. Translating gives CASSPQGEKLFF.

The chain joins TRBV27 to TRBJ2-1; a possible D gene is TRBD1 (5 bases). V lost 6 bases and J lost 6, with 9 bases in between. Germline V lookup: CDR1 MNHEY, CDR2 SMNVEV (reference sequence). CDR3 size: 12 residues. The CDR3 here is CASRDTPNEQFF. DNA of the CDR3: TGTGCCAGCAGGGACACACCCAATGAGCAGTTCTTC.

The chain is built from TRBV27 and TRBJ2-7; TRBD1 might be the D (6 bases). V lost 1 base and J lost 7, with 14 bases in between. Germline lookup yields CDR1 MNHEY and CDR2 SMNVEV (reference sequence). This CDR3 spans 14 amino acids. CDR3 residues: CASSLWPGAREQYF. The CDR3 region has the DNA TGTGCCAGCAGTTTATGGCCAGGGGCGAGGGAGCAGTACTTC.

The chain combines TRBV7-9 with TRBJ2-7; D is perhaps TRBD1 (6 bases). In germline, CDR1 is SEHNR, CDR2 FQNEAQ (reference sequence). The CDR3 sequence is 12 residues long. V shed 5 bases and J shed 6 bases, with 11 bases lying between them. The CDR3 bases are TGTGCCAGCAGCCAGGGGACCTTCGAGCAGTACTTC. Translation gives CASSQGTFEQYF.

V gene TRBV4-1 combines with J gene TRBJ2-7, with 9 bases matching TRBD1. The J segment lost 5 bases and the V segment lost 1 base, leaving 6 bases of the junction unmatched. Germline-derived CDR1 and CDR2 are MGHRA and YSYEKL. The length of the CDR3 is 15 residues. The CDR3, as DNA: TGCGCCAGCAGCCAAGCCCCGGGACAGGGCCACGAGCAGTACTTC. Protein product: CASSQAPGQGHEQYF.

The rearrangement joins TRBV7-9 to TRBJ2-1; 7 bases fit TRBD2. Germline V lookup: CDR1 SEHNR, CDR2 FQNEAQ (reference sequence). The V and J ends lost 0 bases and 5 bases, in that order; junction bases with no gene match: 4. CDR3 length equals 15 residues. Written as DNA, the CDR3 is TGTGCCAGCAGCTTAGCGGGAGGGCCTGACAATGAGCAGTTCTTC. Protein: CASSLAGGPDNEQFF. The full variable domain, its missing parts supplied by reference TRBV7-9 and TRBJ2-1, is DTGVSQNPRHKITKRGQNVTFRCDPISEHNRLYWYRQTLGQGPEFLTYFQNEAQLEKSRLLSDRFSAERPKGSFSTLEIQRTEQGDSAMYLCASSLAGGPDNEQFFGPGTRLTVL.

The gene calls are TRBV9 and TRBJ2-1; D is perhaps TRBD1 or TRBD2 (5 bases each). The V end lost 7 bases, the J end lost 8 bases, and 7 bases lay between the germline ends. The CDR3 totals 10 residues. The germline CDR1 and CDR2 sequences are SGDLS and YYNGEE. This chain's CDR3 is CASGGYEQFF. The CDR3 coding sequence is TGTGCCAGCGGGGGATATGAGCAGTTCTTC. Complete variable domain (other parts from reference TRBV9 and TRBJ2-1): DSGVTQTPKHLITATGQRVTLRCSPRSGDLSVYWYQQSLDQGLQFLIQYYNGEERAKGNILERFSAQQFPDLHSELNLSSLELGDSALYFCASGGYEQFFGPGTRLTVL.

Worth noting for this clone: The sample holds other DNA sequences that translate to the same CDR3. The rearrangement links TRBV7-9 to TRBJ1-5; D might be TRBD1 (5 bases). Germline V lookup: CDR1 SEHNR, CDR2 FQNEAQ (reference sequence). CDR3 size: 14 residues. V was trimmed by 1 base and J by 4 bases, leaving 8 bases between them. The CDR3 coding sequence is TGTGCCAGCAGCTTAGGAGGGGATAATCAGCCCCAGCATTTT. Translation gives CASSLGGDNQPQHF.

This chain connects TRBV30 to TRBJ1-2; 9 bases fit TRBD1. V trimming: 2 bases; J trimming: 4 bases; junction bases outside the gene matches: 5. Per the germline V gene, CDR1 is GTSNPN and CDR2 is SVGIG (reference sequence). This CDR3 has 14 residues. CDR3 sequence reads: CAWSLGTGTYGYTF. In DNA form, the CDR3 reads TGTGCCTGGAGTCTCGGGACAGGGACCTATGGCTACACCTTC.

V usage is TRBV6-1 and J usage is TRBJ1-5, with 7 bases aligning to TRBD1. This CDR3 region has 19 residues. The V gene's germline CDR1 is MNHNS and CDR2 SASEGT. The trim removed 2 bases at V and 2 bases at J, leaving 15 bases unmatched. CDR3 residues: CASSEPMTGMALGNQPQHF. As DNA, the CDR3 is TGTGCCAGCAGTGAACCTATGACAGGGATGGCGTTGGGCAATCAGCCCCAGCATTTT.

The chain is built from TRBV6-6 and TRBJ2-2; no clear D gene. The length of the CDR3 is 14 residues. The V end lost 6 bases, the J end lost 5 bases, and 13 bases lay between the germline ends. CDR1 MNHNY and CDR2 SVGAGI come from the germline V gene (reference sequence). The CDR3 sequence is CASSPSTTTGELFF. The DNA of the CDR3 is TGTGCCAGCAGCCCTTCTACAACTACCGGGGAGCTGTTTTTT.

The CDR3 protein is CASSLALYYEQYF. The CDR3, as DNA: TGTGCCAGCAGTCTAGCGCTTTACTACGAGCAGTACTTC. The chain carries TRBV7-9 and TRBJ2-7; D perhaps matches TRBD2 (6 bases). With 6 bases removed from V and 3 bases from J, the gap between germline ends came to 12 bases. The CDR3 has 13 residues. Germline V CDR1 and CDR2: SEHNR, FQNEAQ (reference sequence). Together with reference TRBV7-9 and TRBJ2-7, the CDR3 gives the full variable domain: DTGVSQNPRHKITKRGQNVTFRCDPISEHNRLYWYRQTLGQGPEFLTYFQNEAQLEKSRLLSDRFSAERPKGSFSTLEIQRTEQGDSAMYLCASSLALYYEQYFGPGTRLTVT.

The chain recombines TRBV11-2 with TRBJ2-1, with 12 bases lining up with TRBD1. With V trimmed by 4 bases and J by 9 bases, 7 bases remained unmatched. The CDR3 spans 15 residues. Germline CDR1 is SGHAT and CDR2 is FQNNGV. DNA for the CDR3: TGTGCCAGCAGCTCGGGACAGGGGGCCTTTGTTGAGCAGTTCTTC. Amino acid sequence: CASSSGQGAFVEQFF.